One sample yielded the 30 T cell receptor beta chains listed below, sequenced in a study of cytomegalovirus exposure and HLA in healthy donors (dated by TCRdb to the late 2010s). Receptor libraries were prepared by the immunoSEQ multiplex PCR assay. TCRdb took over this immuneACCESS table, retaining in-frame rearrangements with V and J assigned. Such tables are incomplete; in checked studies, under half of the missing clones stem from an unresolved V gene, and the remainder is unexplained. The sample table holds 250,000 to 400,000 clones, of which around 87% were seen once. In total, the top ten clones hold approximately 1.1% of the sample. Specimen: PBMCs. Source of these receptors: a woman in her twenties or thirties in good health and CMV-seropositive.

The rearrangement links TRBV15 to TRBJ1-5; 7 bases match TRBD1. V lost 2 bases to trimming and J lost 3 bases; unmatched junction nucleotides: 10. CDR3 length equals 17 residues. Germline CDR1 and CDR2: LNHNV and YYDKDF (reference sequence). The CDR3 DNA is TGTGCCACCAGCAGAACAGGGGTTTGGGGGGCCAATCAGCCCCAGCATTTT. It encodes CATSRTGVWGANQPQHF.

The chain recombines TRBV5-6 with TRBJ2-7; D remains ambiguous. The CDR3 loop spans 13 amino acids. Per the germline V gene, CDR1 is SGHDT and CDR2 is YYEEEE. With 4 bases removed from V and 5 bases from J, the gap between germline ends came to 13 bases. The CDR3 DNA follows: TGTGCCAGCAGCCGAGTGGGTAACCACGAGCAGTACTTC. This sequence encodes CASSRVGNHEQYF.

This clone showed up just once. This chain uses TRBV6-1 with TRBJ2-7; D is uncertain. Germline V gene lookup returns CDR1 MNHNS and CDR2 SASEGT. The CDR3 has 13 amino acids. V lost 2 bases and J 4 bases, leaving 9 bases between the germline ends. CDR3 sequence reads: CASSESRSYEQYF. Here the CDR3 DNA reads TGTGCCAGCAGTGAAAGCAGGAGTTACGAGCAGTACTTC.

The V gene is TRBV11-1, the J gene TRBJ2-1; 7 bases match TRBD1. This CDR3 has 16 amino acids. Germline CDR1 reads SGHAT; CDR2 reads FQDESV (reference sequence). Trimming took 2 bases from V and 0 from J; bases not matched to a gene: 4. The CDR3 protein is CASSLPGTVSYNEQFF. The DNA of the CDR3 is TGTGCCAGCAGCTTACCCGGGACAGTCTCCTACAATGAGCAGTTCTTC. The full variable domain, completed using reference TRBV11-1 and TRBJ2-1, is EAEVAQSPRYKITEKSQAVAFWCDPISGHATLYWYRQILGQGPELLVQFQDESVVDDSQLPKDRFSAERLKGVDSTLKIQPAELGDSAMYLCASSLPGTVSYNEQFFGPGTRLTVL.

This chain connects TRBV7-9 to TRBJ2-2; TRBD2 agrees at 14 bases. CDR1 is SEHNR and CDR2 is FQNEAQ in the germline V gene (reference sequence). The trim removed 5 bases at V and 5 bases at J, leaving 4 bases unmatched. The CDR3 loop spans 16 amino acids. DNA for the CDR3: TGTGCCAGCAGCCATCGACTAGCGGGAGGGACCGGGGAGCTGTTTTTT. Amino acid sequence: CASSHRLAGGTGELFF.

This clone was found once. The J gene is TRBJ2-7, the V gene TRBV7-9, with D perhaps matching TRBD2 (5 bases). This CDR3 is 16 amino acids long. CDR1 is SEHNR, CDR2 FQNEAQ, per germline (reference sequence). Trimming stripped 5 bases from V and 3 bases from J, with 20 bases between. CDR3 DNA: TGTGCCAGCAGCCCCCAGAGGGTCGAACAGCGCTACGAGCAGTACTTC. Residues: CASSPQRVEQRYEQYF.

This chain connects TRBV2 to TRBJ1-1; D unclear. CDR1 and CDR2 (germline): SNHLY, FYNNEI. CDR3 length: 12 amino acids. Trimming left V 4 bases short and J 5 bases short, with 8 bases between. The DNA for the CDR3 is TGTGCCAGCAGTGTATCGGGAACTGAAGCTTTCTTT. Protein: CASSVSGTEAFF.

The chain joins TRBV28 to TRBJ1-4; no clear D gene. The germline V gene has CDR1 MDHEN and CDR2 SYDVKM. V lost 9 bases and J 9 bases, leaving 11 bases between the germline ends. The CDR3 totals 11 residues. The DNA for the CDR3 is TGTGCCAGAGTCTTAGTAAAAAAACTGTTTTTT. Translation: CARVLVKKLFF.

V and J are TRBV9 and TRBJ1-5; no reliable D call. CDR3 size: 16 residues. The germline V gene has CDR1 SGDLS and CDR2 YYNGEE. V was pared by 4 bases and J by 0 bases, with 14 bases between. The CDR3, as DNA: TGTGCCAGCAGCCCACCGACGCCATATAGCAATCAGCCCCAGCATTTT. Translating gives CASSPPTPYSNQPQHF.

This chain uses TRBV19 with TRBJ2-6, with D uncertain. V was trimmed by 5 bases and J by 1 base, leaving 6 bases between them. Per the germline V gene, CDR1 is LNHDA and CDR2 is SQIVND (reference sequence). The CDR3 is 14 residues long. This CDR3 reads CASSLGSGANVLTF. In DNA form, the CDR3 reads TGTGCCAGTAGTTTAGGGTCTGGGGCCAACGTCCTGACTTTC.

The chain employs TRBV6-5 and TRBJ2-2, with D maybe TRBD2 (6 bases). Germline loops: CDR1 MNHEY, CDR2 SVGAGI. The CDR3 spans 16 residues. V was cut by 0 bases and J by 4 bases, with 12 bases left in between. The CDR3 is CASSYSRVGGTGELFF. The CDR3 nucleotides are TGTGCCAGCAGTTACTCGAGAGTGGGGGGCACCGGGGAGCTGTTTTTT.

The chain employs TRBV10-3 and TRBJ2-7, with 8 positions matching TRBD1. Looked up from germline, CDR1 is ENHRY and CDR2 is SYGVKD. The trim removed 4 bases at V and 3 bases at J, leaving 2 bases unmatched. CDR3 length: 13 amino acids. The CDR3, as DNA: TGTGCCATCAGTGTGGACAGGGACTACGAGCAGTACTTC. Translation gives CAISVDRDYEQYF.

This clone has a single count. The chain recombines TRBV28 with TRBJ2-3; D gene ambiguous. The V gene's germline CDR1 is MDHEN and CDR2 SYDVKM. Trimming shortened V by 10 bases and J by 6 bases, and 11 bases separated the two germline ends. The CDR3 is 11 residues long. CDR3 in amino acids: CATKTDDTQYF. The CDR3 region has the DNA TGTGCCACCAAAACGGATGATACGCAGTATTTT.

This chain joins TRBV14 and TRBJ2-7; 9 bases align to TRBD1. Germline V gene sequence: CDR1 SGHDN, CDR2 FVKESK. The CDR3 totals 16 residues. J gave up 3 bases and V 1 base, and 7 bases lay outside the gene matches. The CDR3: CASSQGAGQGHYEQYF. CDR3 coding DNA: TGTGCCAGCAGCCAAGGGGCCGGACAGGGGCACTACGAGCAGTACTTC.

This clone was counted once. The chain employs TRBV5-1 and TRBJ2-2; 9 bases map to TRBD1. CDR1 and CDR2 (germline): SGHRS, YFSETQ. The length of the CDR3 is 17 residues. Trimming removed 2 bases from V and 3 bases from J; junction bases left unmatched: 8. The CDR3 spells CASSFTSGTGYTGELFF. Here the CDR3 DNA reads TGCGCCAGCAGCTTTACCTCCGGGACAGGGTACACCGGGGAGCTGTTTTTT.

The J gene is TRBJ1-2, the V gene TRBV7-8, with D possibly TRBD1 on 6 matching bases. Germline CDR1 and CDR2: SGHVS and FQNEAQ. There are 17 residues in the CDR3. Trimming stripped 2 bases from V and 3 bases from J, with 19 bases between. The DNA for the CDR3 is TGTGCCAGCAGCTTATGGGGGGGCGCTGGGGTCGACTATGGCTACACCTTC. This codes for CASSLWGGAGVDYGYTF.

This chain connects TRBV6-5 to TRBJ2-4; D unclear. The length of the CDR3 is 12 residues. CDR1 is MNHEY and CDR2 is SVGAGI in the germline V gene. The V and J ends lost 6 bases and 0 bases respectively, with 3 bases between them. DNA for the CDR3: TGTGCCAGCAGGGAAGCCAAAAACATTCAGTACTTC. It encodes CASREAKNIQYF.

The gene calls are TRBV19 and TRBJ2-5, with D possibly TRBD1 on 6 matching bases. The CDR3 spans 15 residues. The germline gives CDR1 LNHDA, CDR2 SQIVND (reference sequence). The ends were cut back, 5 bases at V and 5 bases at J, with 18 bases in the middle. The CDR3 spells CASSLGFRGEETQYF. The CDR3 nucleotides read TGTGCCAGTAGTTTAGGGTTCAGGGGCGAGGAGACCCAGTACTTC.

The genes are TRBV4-1 and TRBJ1-4; no firm D call. Trimming took off 0 bases at V and 6 bases at J, with 5 bases between the two ends. This CDR3 region has 13 residues. Germline V gene lookup returns CDR1 MGHRA and CDR2 YSYEKL. In nucleotides, the CDR3 is TGCGCCAGCAGCCAAGATACGGATGAAAAACTGTTTTTT. Protein sequence: CASSQDTDEKLFF.

J is TRBJ2-3 and V is TRBV5-1; tentatively, D is TRBD2 (6 bases). The V gene's germline CDR1 is SGHRS and CDR2 YFSETQ. This CDR3 region has 19 residues. V lost 0 bases and J 5 bases, leaving 25 bases between the germline ends. The CDR3 reads CASSLEAERRGWGVDTQYF. CDR3 DNA: TGCGCCAGCAGCTTGGAGGCGGAGAGGCGGGGTTGGGGCGTAGATACGCAGTATTTT.

This chain connects TRBV11-1 to TRBJ2-7; D call uncertain. Germline-derived CDR1 and CDR2 are SGHAT and FQDESV (reference sequence). The CDR3 extends over 14 amino acids. The V end was cut by 5 bases, the J end by 2 bases, with 13 bases between. CDR3 in DNA: TGTGCCAGCAGCCTTAGTGTCCCTCCCTACGAGCAGTACTTC. This codes for CASSLSVPPYEQYF. Using reference TRBV11-1 and TRBJ2-7 for the parts outside the CDR3, the full variable domain is EAEVAQSPRYKITEKSQAVAFWCDPISGHATLYWYRQILGQGPELLVQFQDESVVDDSQLPKDRFSAERLKGVDSTLKIQPAELGDSAMYLCASSLSVPPYEQYFGPGTRLTVT.

The CDR3 nucleotides are TGTGCCAGTAGTTGGACTAGCGGGGTCCAAGAGACCCAGTACTTC. Translated: CASSWTSGVQETQYF. The chain has TRBV19 and TRBJ2-5, with TRBD2 identical over 12 bases. This CDR3 contains 15 residues. The germline V gene has CDR1 LNHDA and CDR2 SQIVND (reference sequence). V was clipped by 5 bases and J by 1 base; unmatched bases: 2.

The rearrangement links TRBV4-2 to TRBJ1-4; TRBD1 is a possible D gene (6 bases). Germline CDR1 and CDR2: LGHNA and YNFKEQ. The CDR3 runs 15 residues. The V end lost 3 bases, the J end lost 5 bases, and 13 bases lay between the germline ends. Here the CDR3 reads CASSHFYGGNEKLFF. Here the CDR3 DNA reads TGTGCCAGCAGCCATTTCTACGGGGGCAATGAAAAACTGTTTTTT.

The V call is TRBV28, the J call TRBJ2-1; TRBD2 matches 7 bases. Germline loops: CDR1 MDHEN, CDR2 SYDVKM. The V segment lost 10 bases and the J segment 6 bases; nucleotides outside the gene matches: 6. The CDR3 is 12 residues long. CDR3 amino acids: CATLGGSNEQFF. The CDR3 DNA reads as TGTGCCACCCTCGGGGGGAGCAATGAGCAGTTCTTC.

V and J are TRBV28 and TRBJ2-5, with TRBD2 as a possible D gene (6 bases). CDR3 size: 13 residues. Trimming took 8 bases from V and 7 from J, leaving 17 bases between them. Looked up from germline, CDR1 is MDHEN and CDR2 is SYDVKM. The CDR3 region is CASRPRPEGTQYF. As DNA, the CDR3 is TGTGCCAGCCGACCGCGTCCGGAGGGGACCCAGTACTTC.

J is TRBJ1-3 and V is TRBV5-1; D not resolved. Deletions cut 4 bases from V and 4 bases from J, with 9 bases between. This CDR3 region has 13 residues. The germline gives CDR1 SGHRS, CDR2 YFSETQ. The DNA of the CDR3 is TGCGCCAGCAGCCCGTTAGGGGGAAACACCATATATTTT. Protein: CASSPLGGNTIYF.

The chain joins TRBV6-5 to TRBJ1-4, with D possibly matching TRBD1 (6 bases). The CDR3 totals 14 residues. The germline V gene encodes CDR1 MNHEY and CDR2 SVGAGI. V lost 2 bases and J 10 bases, leaving 14 bases between the germline ends. The CDR3 protein is CASSYASLGGKLFF. The CDR3 DNA is TGTGCCAGCAGTTACGCCTCCCTAGGGGGAAAACTGTTTTTT.

The chain is built from TRBV5-6 and TRBJ1-4; 7 bases fit TRBD1. Germline trimming cut 4 bases from V and 8 bases from J; bases unmatched to any gene: 8. The germline V gene encodes CDR1 SGHDT and CDR2 YYEEEE. CDR3 size: 14 residues. Written as DNA, the CDR3 is TGTGCCAGCAGCAGGGACAGTTTAACCGAAAAACTGTTTTTT. Protein product: CASSRDSLTEKLFF.

This clone was observed a single time. This chain connects TRBV9 to TRBJ1-2; no reliable D call. CDR3 length equals 15 residues. Trimming pared 0 bases from V and 4 bases from J, leaving 13 bases between. Germline-derived CDR1 and CDR2 are SGDLS and YYNGEE. The DNA for the CDR3 is TGTGCCAGCAGCGTAGAGTCCGGTTATAGCTATGGCTACACCTTC. Translation gives CASSVESGYSYGYTF.

This chain links TRBV18 with TRBJ2-2; D is possibly TRBD2 (6 bases). Germline V CDR1 and CDR2: KGHSH, LQKENI. The germline V and J ends were trimmed by 5 bases and 5 bases, with 12 bases remaining between them. The CDR3 length is 14 residues. CDR3 in amino acids: CASSAARGTGELFF. The CDR3 nucleotides are TGTGCCAGCTCAGCCGCTCGGGGGACCGGGGAGCTGTTTTTT.